What follows are 15 T cell receptor beta chains derived from one specimen sequenced in a study of blood T cell repertoires in COVID-19. The repertoire was sequenced with immunoSEQ multiplex PCR; TCRdb's copy has only in-frame clones and lacks some. The top ten hold over 4.5% of the sample, which has 100,000 to 150,000 clones, roughly 83% seen once. Sequenced: peripheral blood. The receptor set was obtained from a human donor in a cohort sampled during active COVID-19.

This clone was seen a handful of times. The V gene is TRBV3-1 (or the pseudogene TRBV3-2), the J gene TRBJ2-3; perhaps TRBD1 as D (5 bases). The germline V and J ends were trimmed by 4 bases and 4 bases, with 9 bases remaining between them. Per germline, CDR1 LGHDT and CDR2 YNNKEL (reference sequence). The CDR3 runs to 13 residues. The CDR3 protein is CASSLRQSDTQYF. CDR3 nucleotide sequence: TGTGCCAGCAGCCTCCGACAGTCAGATACGCAGTATTTT.

The genes are TRBV7-9 and TRBJ2-7; 7 nucleotides match TRBD1. Germline lookup yields CDR1 SEHNR and CDR2 FQNEAQ (reference sequence). The ends lost 0 bases at V and 2 bases at J; junction bases unmatched: 4. The CDR3 has 15 residues. Here the CDR3 reads CASSLATGLAYEQYF. In nucleotides, the CDR3 is TGTGCCAGCAGCTTAGCGACAGGGCTCGCCTACGAGCAGTACTTC.

V and J are TRBV6-6 and TRBJ1-1, with D unclear. Between the trimmed V and J ends, which lost 6 bases and 4 bases, there was a span of 15 bases. The CDR3 consists of 14 residues. The germline V gene encodes CDR1 MNHNY and CDR2 SVGAGI (reference sequence). The CDR3 coding sequence is TGTGCCAGCAGCACTACAGCGCGGGTCACTGAAGCTTTCTTT. Residues: CASSTTARVTEAFF.

The chain uses TRBV5-1 and TRBJ2-2; the D gene is possibly TRBD2 (6 bases). CDR3 length: 15 residues. Germline CDR1 reads SGHRS; CDR2 reads YFSETQ. V shed 5 bases and J shed 2 bases, with 13 bases lying between them. As DNA, the CDR3 is TGCGCCAGCAGGTCCCGGGACTCCAACACCGGGGAGCTGTTTTTT. This codes for CASRSRDSNTGELFF.

This chain links TRBV18 with TRBJ2-7; no firm D call. From germline, CDR1 is KGHSH and CDR2 LQKENI. The CDR3 spans 16 residues. V shed 2 bases and J shed 0 bases, with 14 bases lying between them. This chain's CDR3 is CASSPDPGYSSYEQYF. CDR3 nucleotides: TGTGCCAGCTCACCAGATCCAGGCTATAGCTCCTACGAGCAGTACTTC.

The chain employs TRBV11-2 and TRBJ2-7, with D perhaps matching TRBD1 (5 bases). Germline V gene data show CDR1 as SGHAT and CDR2 as FQNNGV. The CDR3 contains 11 residues. The V gene lost 4 bases and the J gene lost 9 bases, with 10 bases spanning the gap. The CDR3 reads CASSSTGAQYF. DNA for the CDR3: TGTGCCAGCAGCTCAACTGGGGCGCAGTACTTC.

This chain uses TRBV18 with TRBJ1-4; weak D call: TRBD1 (5 bases). V was cut by 4 bases and J by 6 bases, with 18 bases left in between. The CDR3 contains 16 residues. Germline V gene sequence: CDR1 KGHSH, CDR2 LQKENI. The CDR3 region has the DNA TGTGCCAGCTCACTAATCTCAGGGTTCCCGGATGAAAAACTGTTTTTT. It yields the protein CASSLISGFPDEKLFF.

V usage is TRBV30 and J usage is TRBJ2-5; TRBD2 matches at 7 bases. V lost 1 base, J lost 7 bases, and 9 bases stayed unmatched. CDR1 and CDR2 (germline): GTSNPN, SVGIG (reference sequence). The CDR3 covers 14 residues. In DNA form, the CDR3 reads TGTGCCTGGAGTGCGGGAGGATACGGTGTGACCCAGTACTTC. This encodes CAWSAGGYGVTQYF.

The V and J genes are TRBV7-9 and TRBJ2-5, with D maybe TRBD1 (5 bases). V was shortened by 6 bases and J by 4 bases, with 12 bases between the two germline ends. This CDR3 comprises 13 residues. Germline CDR1 is SEHNR and CDR2 is FQNEAQ (reference sequence). The CDR3 nucleotides read TGTGCCAGCAGTTCAGGGTCGGGAGAGACCCAGTACTTC. Amino acid sequence: CASSSGSGETQYF.

The gene calls are TRBV19 and TRBJ1-4, with 7 bases matching TRBD1. Germline V gives CDR1 LNHDA, CDR2 SQIVND (reference sequence). The CDR3 has 16 residues. V dropped 10 bases and J dropped 4; count of bases not matched to a gene: 15. The CDR3 coding sequence is TGTGCCACCTCAGGACAGGCCGTCTCACTTAATGAAAAACTGTTTTTT. Translated, it gives CATSGQAVSLNEKLFF.

This clone was seen only a few times. The chain employs TRBV19 and TRBJ1-5; 10 bases map to TRBD1. Losses at the gene ends were 5 bases for V and 3 bases for J; bases not matched to a gene: 4. Looked up from germline, CDR1 is LNHDA and CDR2 is SQIVND (reference sequence). The CDR3 covers 15 residues. DNA of the CDR3: TGTGCCAGTAGTGCGGACAGGGGGTTCAATCAGCCCCAGCATTTT. It is translated as CASSADRGFNQPQHF.

This clone was detected only once. This sequence joins TRBV5-1 and TRBJ1-2; D unclear. Trimming took 2 bases from V and 0 from J, leaving 11 bases between them. CDR3 size: 15 residues. Germline CDR1 and CDR2: SGHRS and YFSETQ. CDR3 nucleotide sequence: TGCGCCAGCAGCTTTAAGGCAGACTCTAACTATGGCTACACCTTC. This encodes CASSFKADSNYGYTF.

This sequence joins TRBV13 and TRBJ2-7; 7 bases align to TRBD2. Unmatched junction bases numbered 10, after V lost 5 bases and J lost 0 bases. In germline, CDR1 is PRHDT, CDR2 FYEKMQ (reference sequence). The length of the CDR3 is 16 residues. The CDR3 nucleotides are TGTGCCAGCAGCGCCCCTAGCGGTGGGGGCTCCTACGAGCAGTACTTC. Translation gives CASSAPSGGGSYEQYF.

This chain uses TRBV2 with TRBJ1-6; perhaps TRBD1 as D (6 bases). The CDR3 totals 17 residues. Trimming cost V 2 bases and J 10 bases, with 21 bases left between them. From germline, CDR1 is SNHLY and CDR2 FYNNEI. CDR3 loop: CASSERDPAGEKSPLHF. Written as DNA, the CDR3 is TGTGCCAGCAGTGAAAGGGACCCGGCAGGGGAAAAATCACCCCTCCACTTT.

CDR3 sequence: CASSFDSGGLAFF. The DNA for the CDR3 is TGTGCCAGCAGCTTTGATTCAGGGGGCTTGGCTTTCTTT. This sequence joins TRBV5-4 and TRBJ1-1, with 8 bases identical to TRBD1. The CDR3 has 13 amino acids. Germline CDR1 is SGHNT and CDR2 is YYREEE (reference sequence). J gave up 11 bases and V 2 bases, and 8 bases lay outside the gene matches. The whole variable domain, remainder taken from reference TRBV5-4 and TRBJ1-1, is ETGVTQSPTHLIKTRGQQVTLRCSSQSGHNTVSWYQQALGQGPQFIFQYYREEENGRGNFPPRFSGLQFPNYSSELNVNALELDDSALYLCASSFDSGGLAFFGQGTRLTVV.